The rows below give T cell receptor beta chains drawn from one sample of a study of response to subunit inactivated influenza vaccine. TCRdb itself ran the RT-PCR reads through MiXCR, one entry per CDR3 protein. Of hundreds of thousands of distinct CDR3 sequences listed, approximately 15% are singletons. The sequencing used PBMCs from blood, collected around two weeks before vaccination. These receptors originate from a man in his fifties who received an inactivated influenza vaccine. CDR3s include the opening cysteine and the closing phenylalanine or tryptophan. Each record gives: CDR3 protein, CDR3 DNA, clone size, J gene, D gene, V gene. D genes are given only for firm matches. Size is stated for part of the rows, as once, few or many counts, or as a class when the clone is expanded.

CDR3 protein: CSATGRQGQETQYF
CDR3 DNA: TGCAGTGCTACAGGGAGACAGGGTCAAGAGACCCAGTACTTC
clone size: few
J gene: TRBJ2-5
D gene: TRBD1
V gene: TRBV20-1

CDR3 protein: CSARAPSGNQPQHF
CDR3 DNA: TGCAGTGCTAGAGCGCCTTCCGGTAATCAGCCCCAGCATTTT
clone size: few
J gene: TRBJ1-5
D gene: .
V gene: TRBV20-1

CDR3 protein: CATSDGGVKTQYF
CDR3 DNA: TGTGCCACCAGTGATGGGGGAGTGAAGACCCAGTACTTC
clone size: few
J gene: TRBJ2-5
D gene: .
V gene: TRBV24-1

CDR3 protein: CASSLALRGETQYF
CDR3 DNA: TGCGCCAGCAGCCTAGCGCTTAGGGGCGAGACCCAGTACTTC
clone size: .
J gene: TRBJ2-5
D gene: .
V gene: TRBV4-1

CDR3 protein: CASSLALGYGYTF
CDR3 DNA: TGTGCCAGCAGCCTGGCCCTTGGCTATGGCTACACCTTC
clone size: few
J gene: TRBJ1-2
D gene: .
V gene: TRBV12-3/TRBV12-4

CDR3 protein: CASRVTHQPQHF
CDR3 DNA: TGTGCCAGCAGAGTGACTCACCAGCCCCAGCATTTT
clone size: .
J gene: TRBJ1-5
D gene: .
V gene: TRBV28

CDR3 protein: CSAHNRGQGTEAFF
CDR3 DNA: TGCAGTGCCCACAATAGGGGGCAGGGCACTGAAGCTTTCTTT
clone size: few
J gene: TRBJ1-1
D gene: TRBD1
V gene: TRBV20-1

CDR3 protein: CASSPRQGVVNTEAFF
CDR3 DNA: TGTGCCAGCAGCCCCAGACAGGGGGTGGTGAACACTGAAGCTTTCTTT
clone size: .
J gene: TRBJ1-1
D gene: TRBD1
V gene: TRBV7-9

CDR3 protein: CASSLGISPNNEQFF
CDR3 DNA: TGTGCCAGCAGTTTGGGAATAAGCCCGAACAATGAGCAGTTCTTC
clone size: .
J gene: TRBJ2-1
D gene: .
V gene: TRBV12-3/TRBV12-4

CDR3 protein: CASSFSETQKLFF
CDR3 DNA: TGTGCCAGCAGCTTTTCCGAGACACAAAAACTGTTTTTT
clone size: .
J gene: TRBJ1-4
D gene: .
V gene: TRBV7-2

CDR3 protein: CASSLVLEGTPEAFF
CDR3 DNA: TGTGCCAGCAGTTTAGTTCTGGAGGGGACCCCTGAAGCTTTCTTT
clone size: .
J gene: TRBJ1-1
D gene: .
V gene: TRBV12-3/TRBV12-4

CDR3 protein: CASSSGDRYSDTQYF
CDR3 DNA: TGCGCCAGCAGCTCCGGGGACAGATATTCAGATACGCAGTATTTT
clone size: many
J gene: TRBJ2-3
D gene: TRBD1
V gene: TRBV5-1

CDR3 protein: CASSQSPGQGVQETQYF
CDR3 DNA: TGCGCCAGCAGCCAAAGTCCGGGACAGGGTGTTCAAGAGACCCAGTACTTC
clone size: few
J gene: TRBJ2-5
D gene: TRBD1
V gene: TRBV4-1